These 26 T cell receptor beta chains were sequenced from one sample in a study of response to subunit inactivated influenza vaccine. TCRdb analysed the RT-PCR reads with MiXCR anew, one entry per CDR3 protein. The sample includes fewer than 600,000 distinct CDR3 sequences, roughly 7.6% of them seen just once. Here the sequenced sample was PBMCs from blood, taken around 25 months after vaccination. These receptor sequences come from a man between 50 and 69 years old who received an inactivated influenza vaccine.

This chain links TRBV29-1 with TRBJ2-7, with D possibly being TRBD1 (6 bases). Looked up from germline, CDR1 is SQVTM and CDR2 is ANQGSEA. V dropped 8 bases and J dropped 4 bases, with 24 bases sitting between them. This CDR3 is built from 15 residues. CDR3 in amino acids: CSIPFTRQDEYEQYF. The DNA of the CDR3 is TGCAGCATCCCCTTTACCCGACAGGACGAATACGAGCAGTACTTC.

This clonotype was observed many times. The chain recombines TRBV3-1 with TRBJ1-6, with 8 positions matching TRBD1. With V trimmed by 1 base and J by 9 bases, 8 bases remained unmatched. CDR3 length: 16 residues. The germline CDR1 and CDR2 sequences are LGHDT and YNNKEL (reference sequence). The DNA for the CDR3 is TGTGCCAGCAGCCAAGTAGGACAGGGACGGTTTTCACCCCTCCACTTT. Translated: CASSQVGQGRFSPLHF.

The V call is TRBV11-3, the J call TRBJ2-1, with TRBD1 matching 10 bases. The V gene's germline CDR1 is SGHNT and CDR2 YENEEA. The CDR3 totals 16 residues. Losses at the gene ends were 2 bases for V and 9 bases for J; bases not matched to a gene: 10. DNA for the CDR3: TGTGCCAGCAGCTTATTAGGGGACAGGGGATTTGGTGAGCAGTTCTTC. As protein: CASSLLGDRGFGEQFF. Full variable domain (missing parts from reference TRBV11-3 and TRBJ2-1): EAGVVQSPRYKIIEKKQPVAFWCNPISGHNTLYWYLQNLGQGPELLIRYENEEAVDDSQLPKDRFSAERLKGVDSTLKIQPAELGDSAVYLCASSLLGDRGFGEQFFGPGTRLTVL.

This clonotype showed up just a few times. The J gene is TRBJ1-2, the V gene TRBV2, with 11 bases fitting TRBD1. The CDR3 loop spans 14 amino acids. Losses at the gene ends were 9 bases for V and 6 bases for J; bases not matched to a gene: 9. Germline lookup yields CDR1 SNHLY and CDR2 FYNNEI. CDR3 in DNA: TGTGCCAGTAACCTTAGGACAGGGGGCCATGGCTACACCTTC. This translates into CASNLRTGGHGYTF.

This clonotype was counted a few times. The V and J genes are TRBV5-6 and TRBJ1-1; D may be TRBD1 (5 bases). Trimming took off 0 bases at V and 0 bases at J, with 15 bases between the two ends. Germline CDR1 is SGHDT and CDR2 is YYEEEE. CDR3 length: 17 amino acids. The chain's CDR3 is CASSLAGFGAVNTEAFF. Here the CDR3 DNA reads TGTGCCAGCAGCTTGGCCGGATTTGGGGCAGTGAACACTGAAGCTTTCTTT.

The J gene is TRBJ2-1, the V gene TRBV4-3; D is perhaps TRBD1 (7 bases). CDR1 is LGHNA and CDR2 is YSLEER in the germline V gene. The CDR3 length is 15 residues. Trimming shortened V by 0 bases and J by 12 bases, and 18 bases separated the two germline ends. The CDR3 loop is CASSQDVSGGLSQFF. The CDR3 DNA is TGCGCCAGCAGCCAAGATGTGTCAGGGGGGTTATCGCAGTTCTTC.

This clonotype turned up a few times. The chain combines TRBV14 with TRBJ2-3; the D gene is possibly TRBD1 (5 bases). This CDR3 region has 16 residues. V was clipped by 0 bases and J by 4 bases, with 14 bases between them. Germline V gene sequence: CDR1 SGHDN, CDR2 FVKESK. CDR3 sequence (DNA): TGTGCCAGCAGCCAAGATCTCGGCAGGGTTTCAGATACGCAGTATTTT. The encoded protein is CASSQDLGRVSDTQYF.

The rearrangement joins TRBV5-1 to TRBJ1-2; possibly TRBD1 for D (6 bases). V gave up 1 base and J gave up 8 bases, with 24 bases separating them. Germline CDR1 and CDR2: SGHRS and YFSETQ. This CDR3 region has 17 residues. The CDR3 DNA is TGCGCCAGCAGCTTGTCGGGACAACTCTACGACGGGGGCGGCTACACCTTC. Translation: CASSLSGQLYDGGGYTF.

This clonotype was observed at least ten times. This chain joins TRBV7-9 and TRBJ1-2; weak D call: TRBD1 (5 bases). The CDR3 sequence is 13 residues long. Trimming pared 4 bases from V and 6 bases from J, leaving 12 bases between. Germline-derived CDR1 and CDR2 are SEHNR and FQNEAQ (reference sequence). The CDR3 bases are TGTGCCAGCAGCTCTCGGGACGGCCATGGCTACACCTTC. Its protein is CASSSRDGHGYTF. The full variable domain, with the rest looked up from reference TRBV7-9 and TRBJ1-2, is DTGVSQNPRHKITKRGQNVTFRCDPISEHNRLYWYRQTLGQGPEFLTYFQNEAQLEKSRLLSDRFSAERPKGSFSTLEIQRTEQGDSAMYLCASSSRDGHGYTFGSGTRLTVV.

The CDR3 sequence: CASSVEAMNTEAFF. The CDR3 nucleotides are TGTGCCAGCAGCGTAGAGGCTATGAACACTGAAGCTTTCTTT. This chain uses TRBV9 with TRBJ1-1, with D hard to call. V dropped 0 bases and J dropped 0 bases, with 6 bases sitting between them. The germline V gene encodes CDR1 SGDLS and CDR2 YYNGEE. The CDR3 length is 14 residues.

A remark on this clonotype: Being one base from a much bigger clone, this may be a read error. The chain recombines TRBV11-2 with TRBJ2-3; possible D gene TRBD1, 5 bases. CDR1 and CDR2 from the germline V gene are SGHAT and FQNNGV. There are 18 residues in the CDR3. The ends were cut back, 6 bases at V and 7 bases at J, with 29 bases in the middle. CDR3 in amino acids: CASSAYPGQRGYTNTQYF. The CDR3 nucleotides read TGTGCCAGCAGTGCCTACCCAGGACAAAGAGGATATACAAATACGCAGTATTTT.

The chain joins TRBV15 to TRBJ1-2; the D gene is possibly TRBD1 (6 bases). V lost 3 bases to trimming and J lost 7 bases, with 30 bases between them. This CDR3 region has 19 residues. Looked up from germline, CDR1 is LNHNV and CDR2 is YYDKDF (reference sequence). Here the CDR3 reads CATSRYQPTGPGARAGYTF. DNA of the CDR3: TGTGCCACCAGCAGGTACCAACCGACGGGGCCGGGGGCTAGGGCTGGCTACACCTTC.

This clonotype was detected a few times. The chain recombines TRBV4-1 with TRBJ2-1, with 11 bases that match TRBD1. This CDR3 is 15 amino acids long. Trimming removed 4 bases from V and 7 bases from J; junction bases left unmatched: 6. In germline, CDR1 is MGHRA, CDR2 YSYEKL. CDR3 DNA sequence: TGCGCCAGCAGCCTCGGGACAGGGGGTTTAAATGAGCAGTTCTTC. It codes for CASSLGTGGLNEQFF.

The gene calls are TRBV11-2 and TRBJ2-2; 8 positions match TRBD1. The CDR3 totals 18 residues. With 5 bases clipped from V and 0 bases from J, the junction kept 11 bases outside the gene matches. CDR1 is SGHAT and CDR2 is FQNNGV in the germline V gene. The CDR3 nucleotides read TGTGCCAGCAGCCCTCGGACAGGGTGGCCGTCGAACACCGGGGAGCTGTTTTTT. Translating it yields CASSPRTGWPSNTGELFF.

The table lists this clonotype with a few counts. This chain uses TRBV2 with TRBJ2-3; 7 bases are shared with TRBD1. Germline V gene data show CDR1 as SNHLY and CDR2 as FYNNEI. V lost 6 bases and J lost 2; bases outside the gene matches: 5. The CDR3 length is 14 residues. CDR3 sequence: CASRYGTDTDTQYF. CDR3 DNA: TGTGCCAGCAGGTACGGGACAGACACAGATACGCAGTATTTT.

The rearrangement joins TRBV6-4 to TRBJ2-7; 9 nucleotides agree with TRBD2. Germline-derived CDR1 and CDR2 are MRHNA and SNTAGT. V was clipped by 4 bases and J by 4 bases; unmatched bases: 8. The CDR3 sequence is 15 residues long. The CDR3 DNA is TGTGCCAGCAGTGTTGGTGCGGGAGGGCCTTACGAGCAGTACTTC. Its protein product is CASSVGAGGPYEQYF.

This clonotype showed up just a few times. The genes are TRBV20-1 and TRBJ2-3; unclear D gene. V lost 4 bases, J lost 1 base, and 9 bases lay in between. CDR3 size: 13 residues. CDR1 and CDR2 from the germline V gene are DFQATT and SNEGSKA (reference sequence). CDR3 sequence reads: CSATQRGTDTQYF. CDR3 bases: TGCAGTGCTACCCAGCGAGGCACAGATACGCAGTATTTT.

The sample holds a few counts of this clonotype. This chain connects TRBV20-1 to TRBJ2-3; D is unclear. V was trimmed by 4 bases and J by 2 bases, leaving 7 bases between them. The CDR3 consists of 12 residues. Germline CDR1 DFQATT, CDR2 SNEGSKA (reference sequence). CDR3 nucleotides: TGCAGTGCTATGAGGAACACAGATACGCAGTATTTT. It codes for CSAMRNTDTQYF.

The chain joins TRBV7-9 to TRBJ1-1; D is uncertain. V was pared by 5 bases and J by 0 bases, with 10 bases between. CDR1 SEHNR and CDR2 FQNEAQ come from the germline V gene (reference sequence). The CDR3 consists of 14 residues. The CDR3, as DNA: TGTGCCAGCAGCCCAAGTGGGGTGAACACTGAAGCTTTCTTT. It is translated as CASSPSGVNTEAFF.

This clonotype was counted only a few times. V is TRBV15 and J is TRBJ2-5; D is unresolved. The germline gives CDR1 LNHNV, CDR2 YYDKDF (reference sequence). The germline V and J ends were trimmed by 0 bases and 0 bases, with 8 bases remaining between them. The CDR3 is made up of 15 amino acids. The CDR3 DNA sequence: TGTGCCACCAGCAGAGATTCCGGGTACCAAGAGACCCAGTACTTC. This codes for CATSRDSGYQETQYF.

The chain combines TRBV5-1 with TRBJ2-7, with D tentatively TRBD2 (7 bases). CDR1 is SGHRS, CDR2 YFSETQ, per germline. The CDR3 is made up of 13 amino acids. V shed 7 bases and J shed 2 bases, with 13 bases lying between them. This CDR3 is CASGGGQPYEQYF. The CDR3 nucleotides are TGCGCCAGCGGGGGGGGACAACCCTACGAGCAGTACTTC.

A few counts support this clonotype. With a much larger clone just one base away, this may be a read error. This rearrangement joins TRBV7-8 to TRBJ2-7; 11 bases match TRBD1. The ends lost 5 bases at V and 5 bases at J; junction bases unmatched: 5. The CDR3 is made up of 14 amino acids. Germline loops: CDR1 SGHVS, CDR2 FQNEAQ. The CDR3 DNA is TGTGCCAGCAGCCCCCGGACAGGGGGCAACGAGCAGTACTTC. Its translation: CASSPRTGGNEQYF.

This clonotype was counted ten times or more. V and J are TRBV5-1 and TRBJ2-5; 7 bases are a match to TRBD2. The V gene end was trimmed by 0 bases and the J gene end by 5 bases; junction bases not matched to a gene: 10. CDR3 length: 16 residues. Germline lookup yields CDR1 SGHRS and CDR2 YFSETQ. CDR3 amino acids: CASSLGRIAGGETQYF. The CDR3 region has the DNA TGCGCCAGCAGCTTGGGTCGAATAGCGGGTGGCGAGACCCAGTACTTC.

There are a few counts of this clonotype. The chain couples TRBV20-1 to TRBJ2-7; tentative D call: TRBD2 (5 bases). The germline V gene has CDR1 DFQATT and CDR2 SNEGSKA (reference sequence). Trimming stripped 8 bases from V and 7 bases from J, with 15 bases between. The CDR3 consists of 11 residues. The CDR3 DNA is TGCAGTTTGCGAGGGCCGAGAGAGCAGTACTTC. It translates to CSLRGPREQYF.

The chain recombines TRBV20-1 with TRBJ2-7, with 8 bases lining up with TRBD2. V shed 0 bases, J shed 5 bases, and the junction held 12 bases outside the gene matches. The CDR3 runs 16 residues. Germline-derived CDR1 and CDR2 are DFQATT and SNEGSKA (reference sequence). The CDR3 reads CSARDPGGGAGDEQYF. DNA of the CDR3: TGCAGTGCTAGAGATCCCGGAGGGGGAGCGGGAGACGAGCAGTACTTC.

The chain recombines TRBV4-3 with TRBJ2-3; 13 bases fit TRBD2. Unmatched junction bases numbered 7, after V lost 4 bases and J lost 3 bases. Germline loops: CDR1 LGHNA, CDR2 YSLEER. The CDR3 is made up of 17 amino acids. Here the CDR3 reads CASSRTSGGAGTDTQYF. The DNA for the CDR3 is TGCGCCAGCAGCCGTACTAGCGGGGGGGCAGGTACAGATACGCAGTATTTT.